The 13 T cell receptor beta chains in this list originate from one sample, sequenced in a study of T cells in women clearing cervical HPV infection (dated by TCRdb to the late 2010s). To prepare the library, the immunoSEQ multiplex PCR assay was applied. Held by TCRdb, this immuneACCESS table contains in-frame sequences only and omits some clones. Under half of the omission traces to an unresolved V gene where checked; the cause of the rest is unknown. The table for this sample shows some 20,000 clones. Of the sample, 6.5% to 8.5% falls within the top ten clones. The sample was blood buffy coat. Source of these receptors: a woman aged 18-69 years with a cervical HPV16 infection that either progressed to CIN3+ or cleared (not recorded which).

CDR3 residues: CASSSSGISSYNEQFF. Incomplete CDR3 DNA: TGTGCCAGTAGCTCTAGCGGGATCAGCTCCTACAATGAG. The chain recombines TRBV19 with TRBJ2-1; 9 bases map to TRBD2. The sequence runs out 3 residues before the end of the CDR3; the remainder is reconstructed from the germline J gene. Germline CDR1 is LNHDA and CDR2 is SQIVND (reference sequence). The junction had 6 bases not matched to a gene; V was cut back by 6 bases and J by 0 bases. CDR3 length: 16 residues.

Turning to this clone: The CDR3 end is not reached by the read, which stops 3 residues before it; the germline J gene fills it in. The genes are TRBV6-2 or TRBV6-3 and TRBJ1-6; 7 bases align to TRBD1. The germline CDR1 and CDR2 sequences are MNHEY and SVGEGT. Trimming at V came to 0 bases and at J to 9 bases, leaving 8 bases not matched to a gene. This CDR3 comprises 16 residues. Partial CDR3 DNA: TGTGCCAGCAGTTACTCGACGGTGCCAGGGGGTTCACCC. Encoded protein: CASSYSTVPGGSP. The whole CDR3 is CASSYSTVPGGSPLHF.

Concerning this clone itself: The CDR3 end falls 3 residues outside the read, so it is completed with the germline J gene. The chain links TRBV20-1 to TRBJ2-5; D gene unclear. This CDR3 is built from 13 residues. V lost 6 bases to trimming and J lost 1 base, with 12 bases between them. Germline CDR1 is DFQATT and CDR2 is SNEGSKA (reference sequence). The CDR3 sequence: CSAPSLGQETQYF. CDR3 DNA, as far as it was read: TGCAGTGCCCCCAGTCTAGGCCAAGAGACC.

In the case of this clone: The sequence runs out 3 residues before the end of the CDR3; the remainder is reconstructed from the germline J gene. This chain uses TRBV20-1 with TRBJ1-5, with TRBD1 matching over 7 bases. The CDR3 is 14 residues long. V shed 5 bases and J 3 bases; nucleotides not matched to a gene: 7. Germline V gene lookup returns CDR1 DFQATT and CDR2 SNEGSKA (reference sequence). CDR3 sequence reads: CSARLGQYNQPQHF. CDR3 DNA, as far as it was read: TGCAGTGCTCGCTTGGGACAGTACAATCAGCCC.

The part of the CDR3 DNA that was read is TGCGCCAGCAGCTTGAGGGGAGTCCAAGAGACG. Its translation: CASSLRGVQET. The entire CDR3 protein is CASSLRGVQETQYF. V and J are TRBV5-1 and TRBJ2-3; the D gene could be TRBD1 or TRBD2 (5 bases each). The CDR3 extends 3 residues past the end of the read, so its final part is completed from the germline J gene. CDR1 is SGHRS and CDR2 is YFSETQ in the germline V gene. This CDR3 is 14 amino acids long.

On this clone itself: The read ends 3 residues early relative to the CDR3; the germline J gene fills the gap. The chain carries TRBV7-9 and TRBJ2-7; D is perhaps TRBD2 (6 bases). The V gene's germline CDR1 is SEHNR and CDR2 FQNEAQ (reference sequence). The V and J ends lost 11 bases and 0 bases respectively, with 11 bases between them. The CDR3 is 12 residues long. CDR3 bases read: TGTGCCTGGGGGGAGAGCTCCTACGAG. Residues: CAWGESSYE. The entire CDR3 is CAWGESSYEQYF. Complete variable domain (other parts from reference TRBV7-9 and TRBJ2-7): DTGVSQNPRHKITKRGQNVTFRCDPISEHNRLYWYRQTLGQGPEFLTYFQNEAQLEKSRLLSDRFSAERPKGSFSTLEIQRTEQGDSAMYLCAWGESSYEQYFGPGTRLTVT.

In the case of this clone: The read terminates 3 residues ahead of where the CDR3 ends, so the germline J gene completes it. The chain employs TRBV2 and TRBJ2-2; D remains ambiguous. The germline V gene encodes CDR1 SNHLY and CDR2 FYNNEI. The CDR3 totals 13 residues. Between the trimmed V and J ends, which lost 2 bases and 9 bases, there was a span of 10 bases. CDR3 residues: CASSERVLRELFF. The CDR3 DNA, read in part, is TGTGCCAGCAGTGAAAGGGTATTACGGGAG. The complete variable domain, with remaining parts taken from reference TRBV2 and TRBJ2-2, reads EPEVTQTPSHQVTQMGQEVILRCVPISNHLYFYWYRQILGQKVEFLVSFYNNEISEKSEIFDDQFSVERPDGSNFTLKIRSTKLEDSAMYFCASSERVLRELFFGEGSRLTVL.

CDR3 in amino acids: CSAIGLAGNTVEQFF. Partial CDR3 DNA: TGCAGTGCCATTGGACTAGCGGGCAATACAGTTGAG. The chain carries TRBV20-1 and TRBJ2-1, with 11 bases aligning to TRBD2. The CDR3 end lies 3 residues beyond the end of the read and is filled in from the germline J gene. The CDR3 runs to 15 residues. Germline assignment: CDR1 DFQATT and CDR2 SNEGSKA (reference sequence). Germline trimming cut 6 bases from V and 9 bases from J; bases unmatched to any gene: 13.

This clone ranks as medium-sized in terms of frequency. The read ends 3 residues shy of where the CDR3 ends; the end is completed using the germline J gene. J is TRBJ2-1 and V is TRBV7-4; the match to TRBD2 covers 9 bases. Trimming at V came to 0 bases and at J to 7 bases, leaving 10 bases not matched to a gene. There are 17 residues in the CDR3. Germline V gene sequence: CDR1 SGHVT, CDR2 SQSDAQ. CDR3 DNA, as far as it was read: TGTGCCAGCAGCTTAGCACTAGCGGGCTCCTTCGTTAATGAG. Its translation: CASSLALAGSFVNE. The whole CDR3 sequence is CASSLALAGSFVNEQFF.

Turning to this clone: The CDR3 end falls 3 residues outside the read, so it is completed with the germline J gene. The rearrangement joins TRBV28 to TRBJ1-3; D is perhaps TRBD1 (6 bases). Germline-derived CDR1 and CDR2 are MDHEN and SYDVKM. CDR3 length: 13 residues. The V end lost 7 bases, the J end lost 5 bases, and 12 bases lay between the germline ends. The CDR3 sequence: CASIPDRRNTIYF. The part of the CDR3 DNA that was read is TGTGCCAGCATTCCAGACAGGCGAAACACC. Drawing the rest from reference TRBV28 and TRBJ1-3, the complete variable domain is DVKVTQSSRYLVKRTGEKVFLECVQDMDHENMFWYRQDPGLGLRLIYFSYDVKMKEKGDIPEGYSVSREKKERFSLILESASTNQTSMYLCASIPDRRNTIYFGEGSWLTVV.

With respect to this clone: Sequencing ends 3 residues short of the CDR3 end; the germline J gene provides the rest. The chain links TRBV7-9 to TRBJ2-1, with D perhaps TRBD2 (6 bases). The V end was cut by 6 bases, the J end by 4 bases, with 10 bases between. Germline V gene sequence: CDR1 SEHNR, CDR2 FQNEAQ (reference sequence). The CDR3 is 13 amino acids. Incomplete CDR3 DNA: TGTGCCAGCAGGTCCGGGGGTTACAATGAG. Its translation is CASRSGGYNE. The CDR3 in full is CASRSGGYNEQFF.

A note on this clone: The CDR3 is cut off 3 residues early in the read; its end comes from the germline J gene. The chain carries TRBV6-2 or TRBV6-3 and TRBJ1-1, with TRBD1 matching over 7 bases. The CDR3 loop spans 17 amino acids. Germline lookup yields CDR1 MNHEY and CDR2 SVGEGT. V was pared by 5 bases and J by 4 bases, with 16 bases of the junction left unmatched. CDR3 DNA (partial): TGTGCCAGCAGTACTACTGGGCGAGGGGGCGCGGGCACTGAA. Translated: CASSTTGRGGAGTE. Given in full, the CDR3 is CASSTTGRGGAGTEAFF.

Comment on this clone: A read error may produce the germline difference seen at one junction end. The CDR3 goes on 3 residues after the read ends, and that part is filled in from the germline J gene. Other DNA sequences in this sample translate to the same CDR3. This chain uses TRBV18 with TRBJ1-3, with D tentatively TRBD1 (5 bases). Germline V lookup: CDR1 KGHSH, CDR2 LQKENI. This CDR3 is built from 14 residues. The CDR3 loop is CASHSTASGNTIYF. CDR3 DNA, as far as it was read: TGTGCCAGCCATTCGACAGCCTCTGGAAACACA.